Listed here are 23 T cell receptor beta chains from one sample, sequenced in a study of OX40 agonist ivuxolimab in advanced cancers. Repertoires were generated with immunoSEQ multiplex PCR, while TCRdb's copy carries only in-frame clones and drops some. Here the sample spans 74,000 or so clones, about 88% being singletons. Material: CD4+ or CD8+ T cells sorted from blood, obtained in a trial of the OX40 agonist ivuxolimab. The source is an adult with an advanced solid tumor such as melanoma, head and neck, liver or kidney cancer.

This chain connects TRBV5-6 to TRBJ1-4, with 10 bases aligning to TRBD1. The CDR3 is made up of 13 amino acids. The ends lost 4 bases at V and 8 bases at J; junction bases unmatched: 2. CDR1 is SGHDT and CDR2 is YYEEEE in the germline V gene. The CDR3 is CASSRDRGEKLFF. The DNA for the CDR3 is TGTGCCAGCAGCCGGGACAGGGGAGAAAAACTGTTTTTT.

The J gene is TRBJ2-7, the V gene TRBV11-3; D perhaps matches TRBD1 (7 bases). The CDR3 runs 15 residues. Trimming removed 5 bases at V and 0 bases at J, with 14 bases between. Germline values: CDR1 SGHNT, CDR2 YENEEA. The chain's CDR3 is CASSPRGESSYEQYF. The CDR3 bases are TGTGCCAGCAGCCCCAGGGGGGAATCCTCCTACGAGCAGTACTTC.

The V gene is TRBV7-2, the J gene TRBJ2-2; 9 positions agree with TRBD2. Germline CDR1 reads SGHTA; CDR2 reads FQGNSA. The CDR3 spans 15 residues. Trimming took 5 bases from V and 7 from J; bases not matched to a gene: 8. Here the CDR3 DNA reads TGTGCCAGCAGCCTTAGCGGGGGAAGAAGCGGGGAGCTGTTTTTT. Its protein product is CASSLSGGRSGELFF.

The CDR3 nucleotides read TGTGCTAGTGGTTCCCGGCTGCGTGGCTACACCTTC. It encodes CASGSRLRGYTF. The V gene is TRBV12-5, the J gene TRBJ1-2; D is unresolved. This CDR3 is 12 amino acids long. Germline V gene sequence: CDR1 LGHNT, CDR2 FRNRAP. V was cut by 4 bases and J by 7 bases, with 10 bases left in between.

This clone was observed a single time. V usage is TRBV28 and J usage is TRBJ2-7; weak D call: TRBD2 (7 bases). With 6 bases removed from V and 3 bases from J, the gap between germline ends came to 18 bases. The CDR3 has 15 residues. Germline values: CDR1 MDHEN, CDR2 SYDVKM. CDR3 sequence reads: CASSQGGAGDYEQYF. The CDR3 coding sequence is TGTGCCAGCAGCCAAGGGGGGGCGGGGGACTACGAGCAGTACTTC.

This clone occurred a few times. The chain uses TRBV19 and TRBJ1-1; 9 positions match TRBD1. Looked up from germline, CDR1 is LNHDA and CDR2 is SQIVND (reference sequence). The CDR3 has 13 amino acids. V lost 6 bases to trimming and J lost 6 bases; unmatched junction nucleotides: 5. The CDR3 region has the DNA TGTGCCAGTAGATGGGACAGGGCTGCTGAAGCTTTCTTT. It is translated as CASRWDRAAEAFF.

The J gene is TRBJ2-3, the V gene TRBV18; 10 bases match TRBD2. CDR1 KGHSH and CDR2 LQKENI come from the germline V gene. This CDR3 comprises 15 residues. V lost 3 bases and J lost 2; bases outside the gene matches: 2. The CDR3 protein is CASSPGTSDTDTQYF. CDR3 DNA: TGTGCCAGCTCACCCGGGACTAGCGACACAGATACGCAGTATTTT.

This chain joins TRBV28 and TRBJ2-3; perhaps TRBD1 as D (6 bases). This CDR3 is built from 14 residues. From germline, CDR1 is MDHEN and CDR2 SYDVKM. With 2 bases removed from V and 5 bases from J, the gap between germline ends came to 11 bases. Written as DNA, the CDR3 is TGTGCCAGCAGTTTAGGTCAGGGGCGAGATACGCAGTATTTT. Amino acids: CASSLGQGRDTQYF. Variable domain in full (rest from reference TRBV28 and TRBJ2-3): DVKVTQSSRYLVKRTGEKVFLECVQDMDHENMFWYRQDPGLGLRLIYFSYDVKMKEKGDIPEGYSVSREKKERFSLILESASTNQTSMYLCASSLGQGRDTQYFGPGTRLTVL.

The V and J genes are TRBV19 and TRBJ2-3, with D possibly being TRBD1 (6 bases). V shed 2 bases and J shed 6 bases, with 18 bases lying between them. The CDR3 is 16 amino acids. Per the germline V gene, CDR1 is LNHDA and CDR2 is SQIVND (reference sequence). Here the CDR3 reads CASSILGGREMDTQYF. DNA of the CDR3: TGTGCCAGTAGTATATTAGGGGGACGAGAGATGGATACGCAGTATTTT.

The V call is TRBV4-2, the J call TRBJ2-3; a weak D match, TRBD2 (5 bases). The germline V gene encodes CDR1 LGHNA and CDR2 YNFKEQ. V dropped 4 bases and J dropped 2 bases, with 16 bases sitting between them. The CDR3 covers 16 residues. The chain's CDR3 is CASSPLLAGPTDTQYF. As DNA, the CDR3 is TGTGCCAGCAGCCCTCTACTCGCGGGCCCCACAGATACGCAGTATTTT.

The chain is built from TRBV18 and TRBJ1-5; D gene uncertain. V was cut by 3 bases and J by 4 bases, with 10 bases left in between. Germline-derived CDR1 and CDR2 are KGHSH and LQKENI. This CDR3 has 14 residues. DNA for the CDR3: TGTGCCAGCTCACCGTCCGAGGGAAATCAGCCCCAGCATTTT. This gives the protein CASSPSEGNQPQHF.

Only one count was recorded for this clone. The chain links TRBV18 to TRBJ2-7, with 8 bases lining up with TRBD1. Trimming removed 2 bases from V and 0 bases from J; junction bases left unmatched: 6. The CDR3 has 16 amino acids. Per the germline V gene, CDR1 is KGHSH and CDR2 is LQKENI. The CDR3 bases are TGTGCCAGCTCACCATCCCGGGACAGGATCTCCTACGAGCAGTACTTC. It translates to CASSPSRDRISYEQYF.

In regard to this clone: A much larger clone differs by one base, so this may be a read error. The chain couples TRBV7-9 to TRBJ2-2; 8 nucleotides match TRBD2. Trimming took 3 bases from V and 7 from J; bases not matched to a gene: 10. In germline, CDR1 is SEHNR, CDR2 FQNEAQ (reference sequence). The CDR3 loop spans 16 amino acids. CDR3 loop: CASSFVGGGCDGELFF. The CDR3 DNA reads TGTGCCAGCAGCTTCGTAGGCGGGGGGTGCGACGGGGAGCTGTTTTTT.

The gene calls are TRBV11-2 and TRBJ1-4; the D is unclear. This CDR3 has 19 amino acids. Germline loops: CDR1 SGHAT, CDR2 FQNNGV. With 0 bases removed from V and 1 base from J, the gap between germline ends came to 18 bases. In DNA, the CDR3 is TGTGCCAGCAGCTTAGACCACCAAGGATTAGGGCAAACTAATGAAAAACTGTTTTTT. Protein: CASSLDHQGLGQTNEKLFF.

The V gene is TRBV6-1, the J gene TRBJ1-1; tentative D call: TRBD1 (6 bases). Trimming cost V 6 bases and J 8 bases, with 16 bases left between them. This CDR3 has 13 residues. Germline V gives CDR1 MNHNS, CDR2 SASEGT. CDR3: CASRTITGSEAFF. DNA of the CDR3: TGTGCCAGCAGAACCATCACAGGGAGCGAAGCTTTCTTT.

The J gene is TRBJ1-5, the V gene TRBV5-5; a weak D match, TRBD1 (5 bases). V was clipped by 6 bases and J by 2 bases, with 15 bases between them. From germline, CDR1 is SGHKS and CDR2 YYEKEE (reference sequence). This CDR3 contains 15 residues. CDR3 region: CASTQTGGGNQPQHF. In DNA, the CDR3 is TGTGCCAGCACCCAAACTGGGGGAGGCAATCAGCCCCAGCATTTT.

This clone was seen only a few times. The chain is built from TRBV5-5 and TRBJ1-3; no reliable D call. Deletions cut 4 bases from V and 3 bases from J, with 8 bases between. Germline V lookup: CDR1 SGHKS, CDR2 YYEKEE (reference sequence). CDR3 size: 13 residues. CDR3 loop: CASSSNFGNTIYF. The DNA for the CDR3 is TGTGCCAGCAGCAGCAACTTTGGAAACACCATATATTTT.

The chain links TRBV5-5 to TRBJ2-3, with D perhaps matching TRBD2 (6 bases). Per the germline V gene, CDR1 is SGHKS and CDR2 is YYEKEE (reference sequence). Trimming cost V 4 bases and J 6 bases, with 12 bases left between them. The CDR3 runs 13 residues. CDR3 DNA: TGTGCCAGCAGCCGACTAGTAAGTGATACGCAGTATTTT. This gives the protein CASSRLVSDTQYF. Together with reference TRBV5-5 and TRBJ2-3, the CDR3 gives the full variable domain: DAGVTQSPTHLIKTRGQQVTLRCSPISGHKSVSWYQQVLGQGPQFIFQYYEKEERGRGNFPDRFSARQFPNYSSELNVNALLLGDSALYLCASSRLVSDTQYFGPGTRLTVL.

This clone has only one observation. The chain couples TRBV7-9 to TRBJ2-7; TRBD1 might be the D (7 bases). The CDR3 is 14 amino acids. CDR1 is SEHNR, CDR2 FQNEAQ, per germline (reference sequence). V lost 4 bases to trimming and J lost 4 bases, with 14 bases between them. This CDR3 is CASSSRDSRYEQYF. CDR3 in DNA: TGTGCCAGCAGCTCGCGGGACAGCCGGTACGAGCAGTACTTC.

The V call is TRBV7-9, the J call TRBJ1-4, with a tentative D call TRBD1 (6 bases). Germline CDR1 SEHNR, CDR2 FQNEAQ (reference sequence). The V and J ends lost 0 bases and 8 bases respectively, with 10 bases between them. This CDR3 is 14 amino acids long. For the CDR3, the DNA is TGTGCCAGCAGCTTAGCCGGGGGCGAGGAAAAACTGTTTTTT. Amino acids: CASSLAGGEEKLFF.

V and J are TRBV5-1 and TRBJ2-7, with TRBD1 identical over 9 bases. J was trimmed by 3 bases and V by 3 bases; bases with no gene match: 1. The CDR3 extends over 13 amino acids. Germline lookup yields CDR1 SGHRS and CDR2 YFSETQ. Here the CDR3 DNA reads TGCGCCAGCAGCTCGGACAGGGGCTACGAGCAGTACTTC. Translating gives CASSSDRGYEQYF. Drawing the rest from reference TRBV5-1 and TRBJ2-7, the complete variable domain is KAGVTQTPRYLIKTRGQQVTLSCSPISGHRSVSWYQQTPGQGLQFLFEYFSETQRNKGNFPGRFSGRQFSNSRSEMNVSTLELGDSALYLCASSSDRGYEQYFGPGTRLTVT.

On this clone: In the same sample, other DNA sequences code for this CDR3. The rearrangement joins TRBV19 to TRBJ1-3, with 8 positions matching TRBD1. Per the germline V gene, CDR1 is LNHDA and CDR2 is SQIVND (reference sequence). J was trimmed by 0 bases and V by 5 bases; bases with no gene match: 6. The length of the CDR3 is 16 residues. The CDR3 reads CASSPGQGNSGNTIYF. The CDR3, as DNA: TGTGCCAGTAGTCCCGGACAGGGAAACTCTGGAAACACCATATATTTT.

About this clone itself: The junction departs from the called germline gene at one end, perhaps through a read error. The chain has TRBV20-1 and TRBJ1-1, with unresolved D. Germline CDR1 DFQATT, CDR2 SNEGSKA (reference sequence). The CDR3 runs to 11 residues. The CDR3 loop reads CRATQNTEAFF. The CDR3 region has the DNA TGCAGGGCTACCCAAAACACTGAAGCTTTCTTT.